Following are 23 T cell receptor beta chains from one sample sequenced in a study of graft-versus-host responses after intestinal transplantation. No antigen is known for these receptors. Here immunoSEQ multiplex PCR was the method, and the copy in TCRdb shows in-frame clones only, minus some. Of 75,000 to 90,000 clones listed, approximately 88% are singletons. The material sequenced was unstimulated CD4+ T cells sorted from spleen or lymph node cells, taken before intestinal transplant. Source of these receptors: a human donor who received an intestinal transplant.

The chain couples TRBV19 to TRBJ1-4; D may be TRBD1 (6 bases). The ends were cut back, 3 bases at V and 8 bases at J, with 13 bases in the middle. This CDR3 comprises 14 residues. Germline values: CDR1 LNHDA, CDR2 SQIVND (reference sequence). The CDR3 DNA follows: TGTGCCAGTAGTATTGTGGGACAAATGGAAAAACTGTTTTTT. Encoded protein: CASSIVGQMEKLFF.

This chain uses TRBV11-2 with TRBJ1-1, with 9 bases lining up with TRBD1. CDR3 length equals 14 residues. Germline V gene lookup returns CDR1 SGHAT and CDR2 FQNNGV. The junction had 3 bases not matched to a gene; V was cut back by 3 bases and J by 4 bases. The CDR3 region is CASSLGQGSTEAFF. CDR3 DNA: TGTGCCAGCAGCTTGGGACAGGGATCCACTGAAGCTTTCTTT.

The V call is TRBV4-1, the J call TRBJ2-2; D remains ambiguous. Trimming removed 1 base from V and 2 bases from J, with 14 bases in between. Germline values: CDR1 MGHRA, CDR2 YSYEKL. The CDR3 sequence is 17 residues long. CDR3 coding DNA: TGCGCCAGCAGCCAAGCGAGCCAAACAGCTAACACCGGGGAGCTGTTTTTT. It codes for CASSQASQTANTGELFF.

The chain recombines TRBV19 with TRBJ1-2, with TRBD1 matching 8 bases. Germline V CDR1 and CDR2: LNHDA, SQIVND (reference sequence). There are 14 residues in the CDR3. Losses at the gene ends were 5 bases for V and 7 bases for J; bases not matched to a gene: 9. DNA for the CDR3: TGTGCCAGTAGTCGACAGGGGCGTGAAAGTGGCTACACCTTC. Amino acid sequence: CASSRQGRESGYTF.

This clone was detected only a few times. The rearrangement uses TRBV15 and TRBJ1-5; D possibly corresponds to TRBD1 (5 bases). The germline V gene encodes CDR1 LNHNV and CDR2 YYDKDF (reference sequence). The germline V and J ends were trimmed by 4 bases and 1 base, with 8 bases remaining between them. The CDR3 runs 14 residues. In DNA, the CDR3 is TGTGCCACCAGCAAGGCAGGGAGCAATCAGCCCCAGCATTTT. This translates into CATSKAGSNQPQHF.

The sample holds one count of this clone. The rearrangement joins TRBV29-1 to TRBJ2-1; D is unclear. Trimming removed 4 bases from V and 9 bases from J, with 4 bases in between. Germline lookup yields CDR1 SQVTM and CDR2 ANQGSEA. This CDR3 has 9 residues. The CDR3 DNA follows: TGCAGCGTTGGGAGTGAGCAGTTCTTC. Translating it yields CSVGSEQFF.

The V and J genes are TRBV28 and TRBJ1-6, with no clear D. This CDR3 is 12 amino acids long. Germline V CDR1 and CDR2: MDHEN, SYDVKM. Trimming pared 7 bases from V and 13 bases from J, leaving 14 bases between. CDR3 residues: CASMRLGSPLHF. CDR3 coding DNA: TGTGCCAGCATGCGGCTCGGTTCCCCCCTCCACTTT.

The V gene is TRBV9, the J gene TRBJ1-5; 7 positions agree with TRBD1. The CDR3 covers 19 residues. Germline V gene data show CDR1 as SGDLS and CDR2 as YYNGEE. Trimming cost V 4 bases and J 0 bases; bases outside gene matches: 16. The CDR3 reads CASSFRRTGFGYSNQPQHF. The CDR3 DNA reads TGTGCCAGCAGCTTCCGCCGGACAGGCTTTGGATATAGCAATCAGCCCCAGCATTTT.

The V and J genes are TRBV10-3 and TRBJ2-1; a possible D gene is TRBD2 (6 bases). This CDR3 spans 15 amino acids. The germline V gene encodes CDR1 ENHRY and CDR2 SYGVKD. The V gene lost 7 bases and the J gene lost 7 bases, with 20 bases spanning the gap. This chain's CDR3 is CAITDPSALVNEQFF. CDR3 nucleotides: TGTGCCATCACCGATCCTAGCGCCCTAGTGAATGAGCAGTTCTTC.

CDR3 DNA sequence: TGCGCCAGCAGCTTGGGTGAGGGTAGACGTAATTCACCCCTCCACTTT. Protein: CASSLGEGRRNSPLHF. The chain combines TRBV5-1 with TRBJ1-6; D is unresolved. V lost 0 bases to trimming and J lost 6 bases, with 13 bases between them. The CDR3 contains 16 residues. CDR1 SGHRS and CDR2 YFSETQ come from the germline V gene.

This rearrangement joins TRBV2 to TRBJ1-1; TRBD1 matches 7 bases. CDR3 length: 13 amino acids. The ends lost 2 bases at V and 7 bases at J; junction bases unmatched: 4. From germline, CDR1 is SNHLY and CDR2 FYNNEI. The CDR3 spells CASSEWGTVEAFF. Written as DNA, the CDR3 is TGTGCCAGCAGTGAATGGGGGACAGTTGAAGCTTTCTTT.

V is TRBV2 and J is TRBJ2-6; D possibly corresponds to TRBD1 (6 bases). The CDR3 is 17 residues long. Germline values: CDR1 SNHLY, CDR2 FYNNEI. Between the trimmed V and J ends, which lost 6 bases and 1 base, there was a span of 16 bases. The CDR3 nucleotides are TGTGCCAGCAGGGGGGACATCCCACTGTCTGGGGCCAACGTCCTGACTTTC. Protein product: CASRGDIPLSGANVLTF.

The rearrangement joins TRBV5-4 to TRBJ2-7; 8 bases agree with TRBD1. The CDR3 consists of 12 residues. V lost 4 bases and J lost 5; bases outside the gene matches: 2. Per germline, CDR1 SGHNT and CDR2 YYREEE (reference sequence). CDR3 region: CASSVQGDEQYF. The CDR3 coding sequence is TGTGCCAGCAGCGTACAGGGGGACGAGCAGTACTTC.

The CDR3 DNA sequence: TGCGCCAGCAGCCCCGGACAGGGAGTCGAAAAACTGTTTTTT. Translation: CASSPGQGVEKLFF. The V gene is TRBV5-1, the J gene TRBJ1-4; 8 bases are a match to TRBD1. CDR1 is SGHRS, CDR2 YFSETQ, per germline. CDR3 size: 14 residues. Trimming removed 4 bases from V and 8 bases from J; junction bases left unmatched: 7.

V is TRBV11-2 and J is TRBJ2-3, with TRBD1 matching 9 bases. CDR3 length equals 15 residues. Trimming removed 4 bases from V and 3 bases from J; junction bases left unmatched: 5. CDR1 and CDR2 from the germline V gene are SGHAT and FQNNGV. Here the CDR3 DNA reads TGTGCCAGCAGCTCCGGGACAGGGCAGACAGATACGCAGTATTTT. Amino acid sequence: CASSSGTGQTDTQYF.

The chain joins TRBV28 to TRBJ2-7, with 7 bases matching TRBD2. This CDR3 has 13 amino acids. Germline trimming cut 8 bases from V and 6 bases from J; bases unmatched to any gene: 10. Germline-derived CDR1 and CDR2 are MDHEN and SYDVKM. This CDR3 is CASGPSGPLEQYF. In nucleotides, the CDR3 is TGTGCCAGCGGTCCTAGCGGCCCTCTCGAGCAGTACTTC.

A remark on this clone: Distinct nucleotide sequences in the sample also encode this CDR3. The rearrangement uses TRBV5-1 and TRBJ2-5; 9 bases line up with TRBD1. CDR3 size: 14 residues. Per the germline V gene, CDR1 is SGHRS and CDR2 is YFSETQ. V gave up 4 bases and J gave up 5 bases; unmatched junction bases: 6. DNA of the CDR3: TGCGCCAGCAGCCCACAGGGGGCGGGGGAGACCCAGTACTTC. This sequence encodes CASSPQGAGETQYF.

With respect to this clone: Other DNA sequences from this sample encode an identical CDR3 as well. The J gene is TRBJ1-5, the V gene TRBV28; 8 nucleotides align to TRBD1. Trimming removed 5 bases from V and 3 bases from J; junction bases left unmatched: 6. Germline lookup yields CDR1 MDHEN and CDR2 SYDVKM. The CDR3 length is 15 residues. This CDR3 is CASSQGQGNNQPQHF. The CDR3 DNA reads TGTGCCAGCAGTCAAGGACAGGGAAACAATCAGCCCCAGCATTTT.

The genes are TRBV7-8 and TRBJ1-2, with 9 bases identical to TRBD1. Germline V gene sequence: CDR1 SGHVS, CDR2 FQNEAQ. Trimming cost V 9 bases and J 9 bases; bases outside gene matches: 8. This CDR3 has 12 amino acids. The CDR3 bases are TGTGCCAGTGGGGACAGGGCTAGGAGCTACACCTTC. It specifies CASGDRARSYTF.

This clone was seen once. V is TRBV29-1 and J is TRBJ2-3; tentatively, D is TRBD2 (5 bases). Per germline, CDR1 SQVTM and CDR2 ANQGSEA. The CDR3 loop spans 14 amino acids. V dropped 4 bases and J dropped 7 bases, with 18 bases sitting between them. This CDR3 is CSVVAAGKGNTQYF. In DNA, the CDR3 is TGCAGCGTTGTGGCGGCGGGTAAAGGAAATACGCAGTATTTT.

V gene TRBV28 combines with J gene TRBJ1-5, with a tentative D call TRBD1 (6 bases). Trimming removed 6 bases at V and 7 bases at J, with 19 bases between. There are 15 residues in the CDR3. The germline V gene has CDR1 MDHEN and CDR2 SYDVKM. CDR3 loop: CASSPRGGLGQPQHF. CDR3 bases: TGTGCCAGCAGCCCAAGGGGGGGGCTGGGGCAGCCCCAGCATTTT.

The rearrangement links TRBV7-9 to TRBJ2-2; D ambiguous. Germline V gene data show CDR1 as SEHNR and CDR2 as FQNEAQ (reference sequence). V was cut by 1 base and J by 4 bases, with 7 bases left in between. This CDR3 comprises 14 residues. The CDR3 loop is CASSLVPGTGELFF. CDR3 DNA: TGTGCCAGCAGCTTAGTGCCGGGCACCGGGGAGCTGTTTTTT.

This chain's CDR3 is CASSKGLAGSEQYF. Here the CDR3 DNA reads TGTGCCAGTAGTAAGGGACTAGCGGGCTCTGAGCAGTACTTC. The chain has TRBV19 and TRBJ2-7, with TRBD2 matching over 12 bases. After removal of 4 bases from V and 7 bases from J, the junction contained 5 bases not matched to a gene. Per germline, CDR1 LNHDA and CDR2 SQIVND (reference sequence). This CDR3 contains 14 residues.